Following are 3 T cell receptor beta chains from one sample sequenced in a study of cytomegalovirus exposure and HLA in healthy donors. Researchers ran the PCR with 60 Vbeta and 13 Jbeta primers. Generated by immunoSEQ multiplex PCR, the TCRdb table keeps only in-frame clones and is missing some. The repertoire includes fewer than 300,000 clones, 75% to 90% of them detected once, and roughly 0.3% sits in the top ten. The specimen sequenced was PBMCs. These receptors were taken from a girl aged 2-9 years in good health and CMV-seronegative.

This chain connects TRBV27 to TRBJ2-3; TRBD1 might be the D (5 bases). This CDR3 spans 15 amino acids. The V end lost 4 bases, the J end lost 3 bases, and 14 bases lay between the germline ends. Per the germline V gene, CDR1 is MNHEY and CDR2 is SMNVEV (reference sequence). The CDR3 DNA reads TGTGCCAGCAGTTATCAGGGCCTCATGACAGATACGCAGTATTTT. It codes for CASSYQGLMTDTQYF.

The chain links TRBV19 to TRBJ1-4; 8 bases fit TRBD1. CDR3 size: 16 residues. With 10 bases clipped from V and 4 bases from J, the junction kept 14 bases outside the gene matches. Germline V gene data show CDR1 as LNHDA and CDR2 as SQIVND (reference sequence). CDR3 in DNA: TGTGCCACCAAACCACATACGACAGGGGATAATGAAAAACTGTTTTTT. Residues: CATKPHTTGDNEKLFF.

The rearrangement links TRBV30 to TRBJ1-2, with D possibly being TRBD1 (5 bases). Germline V gene data show CDR1 as GTSNPN and CDR2 as SVGIG (reference sequence). The germline V and J ends were trimmed by 0 bases and 1 base, with 24 bases remaining between them. The CDR3 is made up of 19 amino acids. The CDR3, as DNA: TGTGCCTGGAGTGTATACGGGACTCGCTTCTCCCCCCTTAACTATGGCTACACCTTC. It translates to CAWSVYGTRFSPLNYGYTF.